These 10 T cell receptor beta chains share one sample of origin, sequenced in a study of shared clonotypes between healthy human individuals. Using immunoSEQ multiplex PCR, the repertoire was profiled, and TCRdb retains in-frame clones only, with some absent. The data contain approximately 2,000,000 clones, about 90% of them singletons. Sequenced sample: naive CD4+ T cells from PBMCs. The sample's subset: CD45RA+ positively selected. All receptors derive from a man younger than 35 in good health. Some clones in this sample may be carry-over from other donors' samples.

The CDR3 region is CASTGRGPVTEAFF. The CDR3 nucleotides are TGTGCCAGCACCGGCAGGGGTCCGGTCACTGAAGCTTTCTTT. The V gene is TRBV6-6, the J gene TRBJ1-1; D might be TRBD1 (6 bases). This CDR3 spans 14 amino acids. Germline V gives CDR1 MNHNY, CDR2 SVGAGI (reference sequence). With 7 bases removed from V and 4 bases from J, the gap between germline ends came to 16 bases.

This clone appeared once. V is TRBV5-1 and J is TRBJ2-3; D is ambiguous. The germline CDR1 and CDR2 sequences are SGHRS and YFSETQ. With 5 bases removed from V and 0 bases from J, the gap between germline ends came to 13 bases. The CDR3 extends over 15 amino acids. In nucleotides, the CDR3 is TGCGCCAGCAGGGATCAAGGGCCAAGCACAGATACGCAGTATTTT. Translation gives CASRDQGPSTDTQYF.

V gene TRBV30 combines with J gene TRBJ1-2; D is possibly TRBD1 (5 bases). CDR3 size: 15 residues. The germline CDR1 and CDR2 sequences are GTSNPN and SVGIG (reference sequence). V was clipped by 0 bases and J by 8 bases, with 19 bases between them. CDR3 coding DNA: TGTGCCTGGAGTGTACCGGGACCTCGGACCGGAGGCTACACCTTC. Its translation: CAWSVPGPRTGGYTF.

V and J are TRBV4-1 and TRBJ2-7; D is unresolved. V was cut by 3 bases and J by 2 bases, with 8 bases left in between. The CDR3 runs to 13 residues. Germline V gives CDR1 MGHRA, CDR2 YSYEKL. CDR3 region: CASSHLPPYEQYF. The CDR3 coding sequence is TGCGCCAGCAGCCACCTTCCGCCCTACGAGCAGTACTTC.

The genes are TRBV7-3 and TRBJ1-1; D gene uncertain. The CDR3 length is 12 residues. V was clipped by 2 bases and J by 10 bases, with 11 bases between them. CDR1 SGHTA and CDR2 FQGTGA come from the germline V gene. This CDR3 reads CASSLQDLRAFF. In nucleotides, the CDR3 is TGTGCCAGCAGCTTACAGGATCTGAGAGCTTTCTTT.

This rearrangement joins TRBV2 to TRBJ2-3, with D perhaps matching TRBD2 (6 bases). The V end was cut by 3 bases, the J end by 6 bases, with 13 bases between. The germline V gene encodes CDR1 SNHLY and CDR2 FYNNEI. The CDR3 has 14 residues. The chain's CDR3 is CASSEFLGGDTQYF. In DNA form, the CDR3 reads TGTGCCAGCAGTGAGTTTCTAGGAGGGGATACGCAGTATTTT.

The CDR3 DNA sequence: TGTGCCACGCTCCCGGGGGAGAACACTGAAGCTTTCTTT. Translation gives CATLPGENTEAFF. The gene calls are TRBV6-1 and TRBJ1-1; perhaps TRBD1 as D (5 bases). The CDR3 spans 13 residues. Trimming left V 10 bases short and J 1 base short, with 13 bases between. From germline, CDR1 is MNHNS and CDR2 SASEGT.

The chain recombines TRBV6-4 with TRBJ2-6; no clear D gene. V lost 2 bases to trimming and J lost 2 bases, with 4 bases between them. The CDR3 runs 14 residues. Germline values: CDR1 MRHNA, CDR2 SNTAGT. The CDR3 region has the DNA TGTGCCAGCAGTGACGCGGCTGGGGCCAACGTCCTGACTTTC. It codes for CASSDAAGANVLTF.

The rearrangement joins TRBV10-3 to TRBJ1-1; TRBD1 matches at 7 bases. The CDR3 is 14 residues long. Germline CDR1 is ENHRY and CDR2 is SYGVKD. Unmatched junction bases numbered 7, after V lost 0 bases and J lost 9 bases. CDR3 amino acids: CAISESSGTDQAFF. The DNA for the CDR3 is TGTGCCATCAGTGAGTCGAGCGGGACAGATCAAGCTTTCTTT.

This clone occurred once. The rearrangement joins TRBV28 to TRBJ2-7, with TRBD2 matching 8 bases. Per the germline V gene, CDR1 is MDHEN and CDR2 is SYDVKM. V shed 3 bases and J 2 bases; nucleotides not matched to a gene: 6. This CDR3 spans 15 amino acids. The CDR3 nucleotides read TGTGCCAGCAGTTTGGTGCTAGCGGGTACCTACGAGCAGTACTTC. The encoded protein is CASSLVLAGTYEQYF.